One T cell receptor (beta chain) is described in this entry. Its target is unknown. Researchers prepared the TCRbeta library using unique molecular identifiers, the study reports. TCRdb passed the PCR reads through MiXCR, listing each CDR3 protein once. Found here are some 550,000 distinct CDR3 sequences, about 23% of them singletons; the top ten hold approximately 14%. These data originate in a study of T-cell reconstitution after alpha-beta-depleted transplantation in children. V dropped 3 bases and J dropped 6; count of bases not matched to a gene: 18. CDR3 length: 17 amino acids. Germline V gene sequence: CDR1 DFQATT, CDR2 SNEGSKA (reference sequence). Notes on the study in general: Reportedly, alpha-beta T cells present about two months post-transplant originated from several hundred expanded clones of graft origin. Some patients' high day-60 TCRbeta diversity was attributed to recipient cells surviving conditioning.

This clonotype was obtained from a boy in the first two years of life who had a stem cell transplant for acute myeloid leukemia, so the T cells may come from the graft donor. This specimen consisted of PBMCs, mostly from graft donor cells, obtained 360 days after TCRalphabeta/CD19-depleted stem cell transplant. The chain employs TRBV20-1 and TRBJ2-3; 7 nucleotides agree with TRBD1. In DNA, the CDR3 is TGCAGTGCTAGGAACCCCCCCGACAGGGCCGGACCCGATACGCAGTATTTT. Amino acid sequence: CSARNPPDRAGPDTQYF.